The 8 T cell receptor beta chains reported below all come from one sample, sequenced in a study of T cells after yellow fever vaccination. TCRdb passed the 5' RACE reads through MiXCR, listing each CDR3 protein once. The table records almost 600,000 distinct CDR3 sequences, roughly 14% of them present only once. The sample in question was PBMCs, obtained on the day of the yellow fever booster vaccination. Every receptor here comes from a man aged 25 to 45 who received the YFV17D yellow fever vaccine.

This clonotype has just a few counts. The V and J genes are TRBV11-2 and TRBJ2-5; D gene ambiguous. The V gene lost 7 bases and the J gene lost 5 bases, with 14 bases spanning the gap. This CDR3 spans 13 amino acids. The germline V gene encodes CDR1 SGHAT and CDR2 FQNNGV. The CDR3 nucleotides read TGTGCCAGCACAAGGAATTACGGCGAGACCCAGTACTTC. Protein sequence: CASTRNYGETQYF. Filled out from reference TRBV11-2 and TRBJ2-5, the complete variable domain reads EAGVAQSPRYKIIEKRQSVAFWCNPISGHATLYWYQQILGQGPKLLIQFQNNGVVDDSQLPKDRFSAERLKGVDSTLKIQPAKLEDSAVYLCASTRNYGETQYFGPGTRLLVL.

This clonotype was picked up a small number of times. V is TRBV29-1 and J is TRBJ2-1; D is unresolved. The CDR3 extends over 10 amino acids. The ends were cut back, 4 bases at V and 9 bases at J, with 7 bases in the middle. CDR1 is SQVTM, CDR2 ANQGSEA, per germline. The CDR3 nucleotides are TGCAGCGTTGTTGGCGGTGAGCAGTTCTTC. Translating it yields CSVVGGEQFF.

This clonotype was seen only a few times. The chain links TRBV20-1 to TRBJ2-1, with 7 bases identical to TRBD1. The trim removed 0 bases at V and 5 bases at J, leaving 7 bases unmatched. CDR1 is DFQATT and CDR2 is SNEGSKA in the germline V gene (reference sequence). This CDR3 comprises 15 residues. DNA of the CDR3: TGCAGTGCTAGAGAACACGGACAGGCCAACAATGAGCAGTTCTTC. It specifies CSAREHGQANNEQFF.

This clonotype has more than one count but fewer than ten. The chain joins TRBV7-2 to TRBJ1-2; TRBD1 might be the D (5 bases). Germline CDR1 reads SGHTA; CDR2 reads FQGNSA. CDR3 length: 15 residues. V lost 4 bases and J lost 7, with 19 bases in between. The CDR3 reads CASSSNPRGVGGYTF. CDR3 DNA: TGTGCCAGCAGCTCTAACCCCAGAGGGGTGGGTGGCTACACCTTC.

This clonotype was picked up a small number of times. The chain recombines TRBV25-1 with TRBJ2-3; D may be TRBD1 or TRBD2 (5 bases each). V lost 1 base and J 3 bases, leaving 17 bases between the germline ends. The CDR3 contains 17 residues. The germline V gene has CDR1 MGHDK and CDR2 SYGVNS. CDR3 in amino acids: CASSEWQGPDSTDTQYF. The DNA of the CDR3 is TGTGCCAGCAGTGAATGGCAGGGACCAGACTCGACAGATACGCAGTATTTT.

The rearrangement uses TRBV14 and TRBJ2-3; 10 bases align to TRBD2. J gave up 5 bases and V 3 bases, and 5 bases lay outside the gene matches. Germline CDR1 and CDR2: SGHDN and FVKESK. The CDR3 consists of 15 residues. The CDR3 sequence is CASSQLAGAGDTQYF. CDR3 sequence (DNA): TGTGCCAGCAGCCAGCTAGCGGGAGCAGGAGATACGCAGTATTTT.

The rearrangement uses TRBV14 and TRBJ1-4, with D unresolved. The CDR3 loop spans 17 amino acids. V shed 1 base and J shed 7 bases, with 19 bases lying between them. The V gene's germline CDR1 is SGHDN and CDR2 FVKESK. CDR3 residues: CASSQGSKVMGGEKLFF. In nucleotides, the CDR3 is TGTGCCAGCAGCCAAGGCAGTAAGGTTATGGGCGGTGAAAAACTGTTTTTT.

This clonotype has a count of ten or more. The junction shows a germline mismatch at one end, possibly a read error. The rearrangement joins TRBV6-2 or TRBV6-3 to TRBJ2-4; 7 bases map to TRBD2. The CDR3 is 12 residues long. CDR1 is MNHEY and CDR2 is SVGEGT in the germline V gene. The CDR3 DNA sequence: TGTGCCAGCAGTTTCTGGGGACTACGGATGGACTTC. It yields the protein CASSFWGLRMDF.